Here is one T cell receptor (beta chain) with its context. Its antigen remains unknown. CDR1 is MDHEN and CDR2 is SYDVKM in the germline V gene. The CDR3 contains 13 residues. This sample was included in a study of CXCR3-negative and CXCR3-positive naive CD8 T cells. Findings and caveats of the study: Compared with CXCR3-negative naive cells, CXCR3-positive naive cells showed more hydrophobic TRB CDR3s. Surface CD5 matched across naive subsets, and TRB CDR3 properties served to infer TCR strength.

UMI-labeled TRB cDNA libraries were prepared by 5' RACE. TCRdb re-called the 5' RACE reads; every CDR3 protein appears as one record, without DNA. This sample's clone table lists around 160,000 distinct CDR3 sequences. Each CD8+ T cell subset was flow-sorted in triplicate. Every sort contained 250,000 to 300,000 cells. CD45RO-CCR7+CD27+CD95- expression identified naive CD8+ T cells. Specimen: naive CXCR3+ CD8+ T cells from blood. Specified subset: CD45RO-CCR7+CD27+CD95- naive CD8+ T cells expressing CXCR3 (TNR3+). This receptor was taken from a human donor in good health. Some clones in this sample may be carry-over from other donors' samples. This chain joins TRBV28 and TRBJ2-1; with no DNA, the TCRdb D assignment of TRBD1 cannot be verified. CDR3 amino acids: CASSSDGGNEQFF.